In its sample, the clone carrying this TCR beta chain was seen a few times. This CDR3 is built from 14 residues. CDR1 is SGHDT, CDR2 YYEEEE, per germline. Trimming took 4 bases from V and 6 from J; bases not matched to a gene: 7. This entry is derived from a study of blood T cell repertoires in COVID-19. The repertoire was sequenced with immunoSEQ multiplex PCR; TCRdb's copy has only in-frame clones and lacks some. The repertoire holds some 210,000 clones, approximately 89% seen once, with more than 4.5% in the top ten. The J gene is TRBJ2-7, the V gene TRBV5-6; 10 nucleotides align to TRBD1. This receptor was taken from a woman in her thirties or forties with acute or convalescent COVID-19. The sequenced material came from peripheral blood. CDR3 sequence (DNA): TGTGCCAGCAGCCCCTGGGACAGGGGTTCCGAGCAGTACGTC. Translated: CASSPWDRGSEQYV.